Below, 24 T cell receptor beta chains from the same sample are listed, as sequenced in a study of human thymus T cells. Obtained as resections during corrective heart surgery, the thymus tissue was then studied. TCRdb keeps only in-frame clones here, not all; method: immunoSEQ multiplex PCR. Of about 78,000 clones in the sample, 96% were seen once. Sequenced: thymus tissue. These receptors were taken from a boy in the first two years of life with a congenital heart defect but otherwise immunologically healthy.

This clone was detected only once. The rearrangement uses TRBV4-3 and TRBJ2-1, with TRBD2 matching 8 bases. The trim removed 5 bases at V and 6 bases at J, leaving 3 bases unmatched. The CDR3 is made up of 13 amino acids. Germline V CDR1 and CDR2: LGHNA, YSLEER. CDR3 nucleotides: TGCGCCAGCAGCACCGGACTAGCCAATGAGCAGTTCTTC. It translates to CASSTGLANEQFF.

The chain couples TRBV7-2 to TRBJ2-5; D is perhaps TRBD1 (5 bases). Germline CDR1 is SGHTA and CDR2 is FQGNSA. Trimming stripped 1 base from V and 2 bases from J, with 14 bases between. This CDR3 region has 16 residues. CDR3 residues: CASSLGPLGQQETQYF. The CDR3 DNA sequence: TGTGCCAGCAGCTTAGGCCCCTTGGGGCAGCAAGAGACCCAGTACTTC.

This chain connects TRBV15 to TRBJ2-1; 7 bases are shared with TRBD1. Unmatched junction bases numbered 7, after V lost 3 bases and J lost 14 bases. The CDR3 is 12 amino acids. Germline CDR1 and CDR2: LNHNV and YYDKDF (reference sequence). CDR3 loop: CATSSPQGRKFF. The DNA of the CDR3 is TGTGCCACCAGCAGCCCACAGGGGCGCAAGTTCTTC. The full variable domain, in which reference TRBV15 and TRBJ2-1 provide the parts outside the CDR3, is DAMVIQNPRYQVTQFGKPVTLSCSQTLNHNVMYWYQQKSSQAPKLLFHYYDKDFNNEADTPDNFQSRRPNTSFCFLDIRSPGLGDTAMYLCATSSPQGRKFFGPGTRLTVL.

The CDR3 loop is CASSPRLAGVSHSSYNEQFF. The CDR3 DNA sequence: TGTGCCAGTAGTCCCAGACTAGCGGGGGTCTCACATAGCTCCTACAATGAGCAGTTCTTC. The chain carries TRBV19 and TRBJ2-1, with 12 bases matching TRBD2. The CDR3 totals 20 residues. CDR1 is LNHDA, CDR2 SQIVND, per germline (reference sequence). V dropped 5 bases and J dropped 0; count of bases not matched to a gene: 14.

The V call is TRBV10-1, the J call TRBJ2-1; TRBD1 matches 9 bases. The CDR3 is 14 amino acids. V lost 3 bases, J lost 9 bases, and 6 bases stayed unmatched. Germline V gives CDR1 WNHNN, CDR2 SYGVQD (reference sequence). CDR3 bases: TGCGCCAGCAGTGATTACAGGGGGCGCCGTGAGCAGTTCTTC. As protein: CASSDYRGRREQFF.

The V call is TRBV15, the J call TRBJ1-3; D not certain. Per the germline V gene, CDR1 is LNHNV and CDR2 is YYDKDF (reference sequence). CDR3 size: 15 residues. Deletions cut 3 bases from V and 0 bases from J, with 9 bases between. In nucleotides, the CDR3 is TGTGCCACCAGCAGCCTACAGCGCTCTGGAAACACCATATATTTT. It specifies CATSSLQRSGNTIYF.

The gene calls are TRBV28 and TRBJ2-1, with TRBD2 matching 10 bases. After removal of 5 bases from V and 8 bases from J, the junction contained 3 bases not matched to a gene. The CDR3 is 13 amino acids. The germline CDR1 and CDR2 sequences are MDHEN and SYDVKM. The CDR3 loop reads CASSAGTSDEQFF. Here the CDR3 DNA reads TGTGCCAGCAGTGCCGGGACTAGCGATGAGCAGTTCTTC.

This chain links TRBV19 with TRBJ2-6; D might be TRBD1 (6 bases). CDR1 and CDR2 from the germline V gene are LNHDA and SQIVND (reference sequence). Trimming left V 4 bases short and J 3 bases short, with 16 bases between. This CDR3 spans 17 amino acids. CDR3 amino acids: CASSTPEAGVGANVLTF. In DNA, the CDR3 is TGTGCCAGTAGTACCCCCGAGGCAGGGGTTGGGGCCAACGTCCTGACTTTC.

V and J are TRBV29-1 and TRBJ1-2, with D tentatively TRBD1 (6 bases). Germline-derived CDR1 and CDR2 are SQVTM and ANQGSEA. Trimming cost V 6 bases and J 3 bases, with 14 bases left between them. This CDR3 has 13 residues. CDR3 sequence (DNA): TGCAGCGTCACACAGGGAAGAGACTATGGCTACACCTTC. Translating gives CSVTQGRDYGYTF.

This clone was found once. The J gene is TRBJ2-3, the V gene TRBV5-6, with 9 bases identical to TRBD2. This CDR3 spans 19 amino acids. Germline V lookup: CDR1 SGHDT, CDR2 YYEEEE. V lost 4 bases and J lost 0; bases outside the gene matches: 15. The CDR3 DNA sequence: TGTGCCAGCAGCCCTTCGACTGAGCGGGGGGTTAATAGCACAGATACGCAGTATTTT. Its translation is CASSPSTERGVNSTDTQYF.

This clone was seen only once. This sequence joins TRBV7-2 and TRBJ2-1; 14 bases fit TRBD2. Trimming at V came to 1 base and at J to 5 bases, leaving 4 bases not matched to a gene. The CDR3 spans 17 residues. Germline-derived CDR1 and CDR2 are SGHTA and FQGNSA. The CDR3 reads CASSLGLAGGPDNEQFF. CDR3 in DNA: TGTGCCAGCAGCTTAGGACTAGCGGGAGGGCCCGACAATGAGCAGTTCTTC.

This rearrangement joins TRBV7-4 to TRBJ1-2; D is unclear. The germline gives CDR1 SGHVT, CDR2 SQSDAQ. This CDR3 is 14 amino acids long. With 6 bases removed from V and 2 bases from J, the gap between germline ends came to 13 bases. In DNA, the CDR3 is TGTGCCAGCAGTGACCCGAAGGTAAACTATGGCTACACCTTC. This gives the protein CASSDPKVNYGYTF.

This chain links TRBV28 with TRBJ1-5; a weak D match, TRBD1 (6 bases). The CDR3 spans 17 residues. Deletions cut 7 bases from V and 3 bases from J, with 22 bases between. Germline assignment: CDR1 MDHEN and CDR2 SYDVKM. The CDR3 coding sequence is TGTGCCAGCACCTATCTCCCAGGGGCGCGTACCAATCAGCCCCAGCATTTT. Amino acid sequence: CASTYLPGARTNQPQHF. Together with reference TRBV28 and TRBJ1-5, the CDR3 gives the full variable domain: DVKVTQSSRYLVKRTGEKVFLECVQDMDHENMFWYRQDPGLGLRLIYFSYDVKMKEKGDIPEGYSVSREKKERFSLILESASTNQTSMYLCASTYLPGARTNQPQHFGDGTRLSIL.

This chain links TRBV29-1 with TRBJ2-3; 10 positions agree with TRBD1. CDR1 SQVTM and CDR2 ANQGSEA come from the germline V gene. J lost 2 bases, V lost 4 bases, and 6 bases had no gene match. This CDR3 comprises 15 residues. This CDR3 reads CSVGPGQGPTDTQYF. CDR3 sequence (DNA): TGCAGCGTTGGGCCGGGACAGGGGCCCACAGATACGCAGTATTTT.

The chain joins TRBV5-6 to TRBJ2-3, with 10 bases fitting TRBD2. The germline CDR1 and CDR2 sequences are SGHDT and YYEEEE. This CDR3 has 19 residues. Losses at the gene ends were 0 bases for V and 2 bases for J; bases not matched to a gene: 12. The CDR3 reads CASSLATHVLAGHTDTQYF. The CDR3 DNA is TGTGCCAGCAGCTTGGCCACCCACGTACTAGCGGGGCACACAGATACGCAGTATTTT.

The chain employs TRBV6-5 and TRBJ1-2; 7 nucleotides agree with TRBD1. V shed 7 bases and J 7 bases; nucleotides not matched to a gene: 12. This CDR3 spans 14 amino acids. CDR1 is MNHEY, CDR2 SVGAGI, per germline. The CDR3 DNA is TGTGCCAGCAACCCCTTTGACAGGGAGGCTGGCTACACCTTC. This gives the protein CASNPFDREAGYTF.

This chain connects TRBV27 to TRBJ1-2, with TRBD1 matching over 9 bases. This CDR3 has 15 amino acids. V was pared by 5 bases and J by 6 bases, with 10 bases of the junction left unmatched. CDR1 and CDR2 (germline): MNHEY, SMNVEV (reference sequence). The CDR3 reads CASSRSRQGVDGYTF. As DNA, the CDR3 is TGTGCCAGCAGTCGATCCCGACAGGGGGTAGATGGCTACACCTTC.

This clone came up once. The genes are TRBV7-2 and TRBJ1-3, with no clear D. Trimming cost V 5 bases and J 0 bases, with 14 bases left between them. There are 16 residues in the CDR3. Germline V gene data show CDR1 as SGHTA and CDR2 as FQGNSA. CDR3: CASSLQREVSGNTIYF. The CDR3 DNA reads as TGTGCCAGCAGCCTCCAGAGGGAAGTCTCTGGAAACACCATATATTTT.

The CDR3 DNA sequence: TGCGCCAGCAGCTTGGGGGGCAAAGCGCTACTAAGTGAAGATACGCAGTATTTT. It yields the protein CASSLGGKALLSEDTQYF. This chain connects TRBV5-1 to TRBJ2-3; D might be TRBD1 (5 bases). The germline V gene has CDR1 SGHRS and CDR2 YFSETQ. CDR3 length: 18 amino acids. V was pared by 0 bases and J by 5 bases, with 22 bases between.

The genes are TRBV10-3 and TRBJ2-7, with D unclear. Germline assignment: CDR1 ENHRY and CDR2 SYGVKD. The CDR3 contains 13 residues. V lost 3 bases, J lost 2 bases, and 8 bases lay in between. CDR3 nucleotide sequence: TGTGCCATCAGTGAATCTGTCGCCTACGAGCAGTACTTC. This gives the protein CAISESVAYEQYF.

The rearrangement joins TRBV27 to TRBJ2-3; D unclear. This CDR3 has 13 amino acids. V lost 10 bases to trimming and J lost 0 bases, with 11 bases between them. Germline lookup yields CDR1 MNHEY and CDR2 SMNVEV (reference sequence). CDR3 residues: CATTPLSTDTQYF. CDR3 nucleotide sequence: TGTGCCACCACTCCTTTAAGCACAGATACGCAGTATTTT.

The rearrangement links TRBV4-1 to TRBJ2-1; no clear D. The V gene's germline CDR1 is MGHRA and CDR2 YSYEKL. Trimming removed 3 bases from V and 0 bases from J, with 12 bases in between. This CDR3 has 16 amino acids. In DNA form, the CDR3 reads TGCGCCAGCAGCCACCCCGACCTGAGCTCCTACAATGAGCAGTTCTTC. Its translation is CASSHPDLSSYNEQFF.

The CDR3 spells CASSLDGFQETQYF. The DNA of the CDR3 is TGTGCCAGCAGCTTAGACGGATTCCAAGAGACCCAGTACTTC. V and J are TRBV7-3 and TRBJ2-5; D is unresolved. CDR1 is SGHTA and CDR2 is FQGTGA in the germline V gene. This CDR3 is 14 amino acids long. V was shortened by 2 bases and J by 1 base, with 8 bases between the two germline ends.

The chain uses TRBV25-1 and TRBJ2-7, with 7 bases lining up with TRBD1. Germline CDR1 MGHDK, CDR2 SYGVNS. The V and J ends lost 7 bases and 4 bases, in that order; junction bases with no gene match: 10. The CDR3 is 14 residues long. The CDR3 coding sequence is TGTGCCAGCACCGTGGGACAGTCCTCTTACGAGCAGTACTTC. This encodes CASTVGQSSYEQYF.